This T cell receptor beta chain was sequenced for a study of blood T cell repertoires in COVID-19. Study in general: Whether acute or convalescent, the COVID-19 samples came from the United States, Italy and Spain. PBMCs, B-cell-depleted T cells, or T cells were the source of the cDNA or gDNA that made up the material.

With 0 bases clipped from V and 5 bases from J, the junction kept 9 bases outside the gene matches. The germline V gene has CDR1 LGHNA and CDR2 YSLEER. The CDR3 runs 16 residues. As handled by the study authors: Scientists estimated how many nucleated cells there were by amplifying reference gene primers. This table comes from immunoSEQ multiplex PCR, and its TCRdb copy is limited to in-frame clones, with some not included. V, J and clone size derive from that table, while D and trimming were established from the DNA sequence. The sample shows roughly 150,000 clones, around three quarters of them seen only once.

The sequencing input was peripheral blood. The source of this sequence is a man aged 55 to 69 with acute or convalescent COVID-19. The V and J genes are TRBV4-3 and TRBJ2-5; 7 bases are a match to TRBD1. The DNA for the CDR3 is TGCGCCAGCAGCCAAGATGTCCAGGGGGTTGGGGAGACCCAGTACTTC. Translating it yields CASSQDVQGVGETQYF.